The rows below give T cell receptor beta chains drawn from one sample of a study of blood T cells in healthy people across ages. TCRdb fed the 5' RACE reads into MiXCR, producing one record per CDR3 protein. The sample lists 1.5 million to 1.8 million distinct CDR3 sequences; approximately 43% were seen once. Material for sequencing was blood. The receptors were sampled from a woman between 18 and 29 years old in good health. The CDR3 runs from the conserved cysteine through the conserved F or W. Fields, in order: clone size, D gene, J gene, V gene, CDR3 protein, CDR3 DNA. A D gene is named only where the DNA matches it firmly. Expanded clones are given a class, and other clones once, few, many or no size at all.

few	-	TRBJ1-2	TRBV27	CASGWSSGYTF	TGTGCCAGCGGGTGGTCGTCCGGCTACACCTTC
-	-	TRBJ1-4	TRBV7-2	CASSLTTSNEKLFF	TGTGCCAGCAGCCTAACCACCTCTAATGAAAAACTGTTTTTT
-	TRBD1	TRBJ2-5	TRBV10-3	CANGQGFEETKYF	TGTGCCAACGGACAGGGGTTTGAAGAGACCAAGTACTTC
-	TRBD2	TRBJ2-2	TRBV11-2	CASRGLAGGANTGELFF	TGTGCCAGTCGAGGACTAGCGGGGGGGGCGAACACCGGGGAGCTGTTTTTT
-	-	TRBJ2-1	TRBV20-1	CSAPTKRSSYNEQFF	TGCAGTGCCCCGACTAAGCGGAGCTCCTACAATGAGCAGTTCTTC
-	-	TRBJ1-3	TRBV6-5	CASRTASSGNTIYF	TGTGCCAGCAGGACAGCAAGCTCTGGAAACACCATATATTTT
few	TRBD2	TRBJ2-5	TRBV28	CASSLLGTSGETQYF	TGTGCCAGCAGTTTATTGGGGACTAGCGGAGAGACCCAGTACTTC
few	TRBD1	TRBJ1-1	TRBV12-3/TRBV12-4	CASSLRRGQSEAFF	TGTGCCAGCAGTTTAAGGAGGGGACAGTCTGAAGCTTTCTTT
-	TRBD2	TRBJ2-1	TRBV12-3/TRBV12-4	CASSLGGGWDEQFF	TGTGCCAGCAGTTTAGGGGGGGGTTGGGATGAGCAGTTCTTC
-	-	TRBJ2-1	TRBV21-1	CASSKVPTGAVHKLGQFF	TGTGCCAGCAGCAAAGTCCCTACAGGGGCCGTTCACAAACTAGGGCAGTTCTTC
-	TRBD1	TRBJ1-1	TRBV29-1	CSVLTGRTEAFF	TGCAGCGTGTTGACAGGGAGGACTGAAGCTTTCTTT
few	-	TRBJ1-5	TRBV6-5	CASSYSRRGNQPQHF	TGTGCCAGCAGTTACAGTCGTAGAGGCAATCAGCCCCAGCATTTT
-	TRBD1	TRBJ1-2	TRBV6-6	CASKNGQGLYGYTF	TGTGCCAGCAAAAACGGACAGGGCTTGTATGGCTACACCTTC
-	-	TRBJ2-7	TRBV5-1	CASSLDLEDEQYF	TGCGCCAGCAGCTTGGACCTAGAGGACGAGCAGTACTTC
few	-	TRBJ2-4	TRBV5-1	CASSNDKGENIQYF	TGCGCCAGCAGCAACGACAAGGGCGAAAACATTCAGTACTTC
few	-	TRBJ2-5	TRBV2	CASSLGDPPGVHETQYF	TGTGCCAGTAGTCTTGGGGACCCACCTGGGGTGCATGAGACCCAGTACTTC
-	-	TRBJ1-6	TRBV3-1	CASSQDGGLFSPLHF	TGTGCCAGCAGCCAAGATGGAGGGCTGTTTTCACCCCTCCACTTT
-	-	TRBJ2-1	TRBV7-9	CACSFFRGSAYNEQFF	TGTGCCTGCAGCTTTTTCCGGGGGTCAGCCTACAATGAGCAGTTCTTC
-	TRBD1	TRBJ1-6	TRBV12-3/TRBV12-4	CASSPTGMNSPLHF	TGTGCCAGCAGTCCGACAGGGATGAATTCACCCCTCCACTTT
-	TRBD1	TRBJ1-4	TRBV27	CASSPGQPEKLFF	TGTGCCAGCAGTCCGGGACAGCCTGAAAAACTGTTTTTT
few	TRBD1	TRBJ2-1	TRBV5-5	CASSFRDRYNEQFF	TGTGCCAGCAGCTTCCGGGACAGGTACAATGAGCAGTTCTTC
once	TRBD1	TRBJ2-4	TRBV27	CASSPRQGGNGQYF	TGTGCCAGCAGTCCTAGACAGGGTGGAAACGGGCAGTACTTC
-	TRBD2	TRBJ2-1	TRBV4-2	CASSQGLAGGINEQFF	TGTGCCAGCAGCCAAGGACTAGCGGGAGGAATAAATGAGCAGTTCTTC
-	-	TRBJ1-1	TRBV5-8	CASSWGHAVSSEAFF	TGTGCCAGCAGCTGGGGGCACGCCGTCTCTTCTGAAGCTTTCTTT
few	-	TRBJ1-5	TRBV30	CAWSVSLDQPQHF	TGTGCCTGGAGTGTCAGCCTCGATCAGCCCCAGCATTTT
many	TRBD1	TRBJ2-3	TRBV12-3/TRBV12-4	CASRHRGSTDTQYF	TGTGCCAGCCGCCACAGGGGAAGCACAGATACGCAGTATTTT
-	TRBD2	TRBJ2-1	TRBV20-1	CSARDWASGQLNNEQFF	TGCAGTGCTAGAGATTGGGCTAGCGGCCAACTGAACAATGAGCAGTTCTTC
-	TRBD1	TRBJ2-6	TRBV6-5	CASSYPTGGLSGANVLTF	TGTGCCAGCAGTTACCCGACAGGGGGCCTTTCTGGGGCCAACGTCCTGACTTTC
-	-	TRBJ1-1	TRBV6-5	CPSSFDRSLNTEAFF	TGTCCCAGCAGTTTTGACAGGAGCCTGAACACTGAAGCTTTCTTT
-	-	TRBJ1-5	TRBV6-6	CASLAGGQPQHF	TGTGCCAGCCTGGCGGGAGGGCAGCCCCAGCATTTT
-	-	TRBJ2-6	TRBV28	CASSFRQSGANVLTF	TGTGCCAGCAGTTTCCGACAAAGTGGGGCCAACGTCCTGACTTTC
-	-	TRBJ1-5	TRBV6-2/TRBV6-3	CASSFRQVDNQPQHF	TGTGCCAGCAGTTTCCGGCAGGTAGACAATCAGCCCCAGCATTTT
-	-	TRBJ1-1	TRBV4-3	CASSQGLANTEAFF	TGCGCCAGCAGCCAAGGCTTGGCGAACACTGAAGCTTTCTTT
-	-	TRBJ1-2	TRBV12-3/TRBV12-4	CASSFRALYAGYTF	TGTGCCAGCAGTTTCCGGGCCCTCTATGCTGGCTACACCTTC
-	TRBD2	TRBJ2-1	TRBV6-2/TRBV6-3	CASSYLRLAGGLYEQFF	TGTGCCAGCAGTTACTTGCGACTAGCGGGGGGGTTGTATGAGCAGTTCTTC
-	-	TRBJ1-1	TRBV14	CANSQDLGANTEAFF	TGTGCCAACAGCCAAGATCTCGGGGCGAACACTGAAGCTTTCTTT
few	TRBD1	TRBJ2-1	TRBV4-3	CASSHLDRGAGNEQFF	TGCGCCAGCAGCCACCTCGACAGGGGGGCCGGCAATGAGCAGTTCTTC
-	-	TRBJ2-3	TRBV4-3	CASSQVATTDTQYF	TGCGCCAGCAGCCAAGTAGCTACCACAGATACGCAGTATTTT
-	-	TRBJ1-4	TRBV7-9	CASSPVGRANEKLFF	TGTGCCAGCAGCCCGGTTGGGAGGGCTAATGAAAAACTGTTTTTT
-	TRBD1	TRBJ1-2	TRBV5-8	CASSLPSGGLVVDGYTF	TGTGCCAGCAGCTTGCCGTCAGGGGGTTTAGTTGTGGATGGCTACACCTTC
-	TRBD1	TRBJ2-5	TRBV7-9	CASSNAGTGEETQYF	TGTGCCAGCAGCAACGCCGGGACAGGGGAAGAGACCCAGTACTTC
-	TRBD1	TRBJ2-5	TRBV10-3	CAVSRGQGRGETQYF	TGTGCCGTCAGTAGGGGACAGGGAAGGGGAGAGACCCAGTACTTC
-	TRBD2	TRBJ2-7	TRBV20-1	CSARGTSAGYNEQYF	TGCAGTGCTAGGGGGACTAGCGCGGGTTACAATGAGCAGTACTTC
-	-	TRBJ2-5	TRBV9	CASSVGGPETQYF	TGTGCCAGCAGCGTAGGAGGACCCGAGACCCAGTACTTC
few	-	TRBJ2-5	TRBV12-3/TRBV12-4	CASSLHRSQETQYF	TGTGCCAGCAGTTTACACAGAAGTCAAGAGACCCAGTACTTC
few	TRBD2	TRBJ2-1	TRBV7-2	CASSLARTSGNNNEQFF	TGTGCCAGCAGCTTAGCACGGACTAGCGGGAATAACAATGAGCAGTTCTTC
-	-	TRBJ1-1	TRBV10-3	CAILRNTEAFF	TGTGCCATACTTCGGAACACTGAAGCTTTCTTT
-	-	TRBJ1-1	TRBV29-1	CSVEGDPSSANTEAFF	TGCAGCGTTGAAGGAGATCCGAGTAGTGCGAACACTGAAGCTTTCTTT
-	TRBD2	TRBJ2-1	TRBV5-4	CASSSSLAGLYNEQFF	TGTGCCAGCAGCTCCTCACTAGCGGGGTTGTACAATGAGCAGTTCTTC
-	-	TRBJ2-7	TRBV7-2	CASSPVYGSSYNEQYF	TGTGCCAGCAGCCCAGTTTACGGTAGCTCCTACAATGAGCAGTACTTC
-	-	TRBJ1-1	TRBV6-2/TRBV6-3	CASTAPSNTEAFF	TGTGCCAGCACTGCGCCTTCGAACACTGAAGCTTTCTTT
-	-	TRBJ2-1	TRBV10-3	CAIRRGLLYNEQFF	TGTGCCATCAGGAGGGGCTTACTCTACAATGAGCAGTTCTTC
-	TRBD1	TRBJ1-6	TRBV20-1	CSARPPEGQGNSLLHF	TGCAGTGCTAGACCCCCCGAAGGACAGGGGAATTCACTCCTCCACTTT